The rows below give T cell receptor beta chains drawn from one sample of a study of T cell changes during pregnancy in multiple sclerosis. Here immunoSEQ multiplex PCR was the method, and the copy in TCRdb shows in-frame clones only, minus some. Of approximately 63,000 clones in the sample, roughly 91% were seen once. The sequenced sample was peripheral blood, obtained after pregnancy. These receptors were collected from a female donor in good health, enrolled as a control in a pregnancy study. CDR3s include the opening cysteine and the closing phenylalanine or tryptophan. D genes are given only for firm matches. Not every row has a clone size; where given, it reads once, few, many or a size class.

v_call	clone_size	d_call	j_call	cdr3_nt	cdr3_aa
TRBV7-9	NA	TRBD1	TRBJ2-3	TGTGCCAGCAGCAAACCAGGGGGCACTTTCACAGATACGCAGTATTTT	CASSKPGGTFTDTQYF
TRBV7-9	NA	NA	TRBJ1-1	TGTGCCAGCAGCTCTCCGGGGGGCACTGAAGCTTTCTTT	CASSSPGGTEAFF
TRBV27	NA	TRBD2	TRBJ2-3	TGTGCCAGCAGTTGGCTAGCGGGGGGCACAGATACGCAGTATTTT	CASSWLAGGTDTQYF
TRBV9	NA	NA	TRBJ2-3	TGTGCCAGCAGCGATTTGGGGGGGCGGGGCAACACAGATACGCAGTATTTT	CASSDLGGRGNTDTQYF
TRBV15	NA	TRBD1	TRBJ1-1	TGTGCCACCAGCAGAGATCGGGGACAGGGCCGCACTGAAGCTTTCTTT	CATSRDRGQGRTEAFF
TRBV5-1	NA	NA	TRBJ2-5	TGCGCCAGCAGCTTGAACCCGGGGAGACCAAAAGAGACCCAGTACTTC	CASSLNPGRPKETQYF
TRBV6-1	NA	TRBD1	TRBJ1-2	TGTGCCAGCAGTGTTAGGACAGGGAATGGCTACACCTTC	CASSVRTGNGYTF
TRBV27	NA	NA	TRBJ2-5	TGTGCCAGCAGTTTATTGCAGGGTAGGCAAGAGACCCAGTACTTC	CASSLLQGRQETQYF
TRBV7-2	once	NA	TRBJ1-1	TGTGCCAGCAGCAACGCTCAGGTGGGGAACACTGAAGCTTTCTTT	CASSNAQVGNTEAFF
TRBV19	once	NA	TRBJ1-2	TGTGCCAGTAGTATCGGGGAAGACTTCTATGGCTACACCTTC	CASSIGEDFYGYTF
TRBV9	NA	NA	TRBJ2-2	TGTGCCAGCAGCGTTACAGGGAGGGAGACCGGGGAGCTGTTTTTT	CASSVTGRETGELFF
TRBV11-2	NA	TRBD2	TRBJ2-1	TGTGCCAGCAGCTTAGTTTTGGCTAGCGGGGGCTCCTACAATGAGCAGTTCTTC	CASSLVLASGGSYNEQFF
TRBV19	NA	NA	TRBJ1-1	TGTGCCAGTAGTATCCGGGGGGGCGCGAACACTGAAGCTTTCTTT	CASSIRGGANTEAFF
TRBV6-1	NA	NA	TRBJ2-5	TGTGCCAGCAGTGAGTTTCGGGGGTTGGGGGAGACCCAGTACTTC	CASSEFRGLGETQYF
TRBV7-2	NA	NA	TRBJ1-3	TGTGCCAGCTCCTCCCCTGGAAACACCATATATTTT	CASSSPGNTIYF
TRBV5-8	NA	NA	TRBJ1-3	TGTGCCAGCAGCACCGACAGCTCTACTGGAAACACCATATATTTT	CASSTDSSTGNTIYF
TRBV5-1	NA	TRBD1	TRBJ1-4	TGCGCCAGCAGCTTGGGGGACAGAACAACTAATGAAAAACTGTTTTTT	CASSLGDRTTNEKLFF
TRBV29-1	NA	TRBD1	TRBJ2-5	TGCAGCGCCCATGACAGGGTATGGGAGACCCAGTACTTC	CSAHDRVWETQYF
TRBV2	NA	TRBD2	TRBJ2-1	TGTGCCAGCGGGGGATCAGCGGGGGCCCTCTCCTACAATGAGCAGTTCTTC	CASGGSAGALSYNEQFF
TRBV7-3	NA	NA	TRBJ2-3	TGTGCCAGCAGCCCCGACTCTTCCGTCGGCACAGATACGCAGTATTTT	CASSPDSSVGTDTQYF
TRBV7-6	NA	NA	TRBJ1-4	TGTGCCAGCAGCCAAGAGCCGGGGACTAATGAAAAACTGTTTTTT	CASSQEPGTNEKLFF
TRBV4-1	once	NA	TRBJ1-2	TGCGCCAGCAGCCAAGATCAATCAGGCTATGGCTACACCTTC	CASSQDQSGYGYTF
TRBV5-6	NA	NA	TRBJ1-5	TGTGCCAGCAGCCTGACGCCGGGGCCCCAGCATTTT	CASSLTPGPQHF
TRBV6-5	NA	NA	TRBJ1-2	TGTGCCAGCAGAAAGACAGGCCTAGGTGGCTACACCTTC	CASRKTGLGGYTF
TRBV6-5	NA	NA	TRBJ1-2	TGTGCCAGCAGTTACCGCTTGGGGGCCTCATATGGCTACACCTTC	CASSYRLGASYGYTF
TRBV7-2	NA	NA	TRBJ1-1	TGTGCCAGCAGCTTAGTACGGGGCCGGGGGACTGAAGCTTTCTTT	CASSLVRGRGTEAFF
TRBV27	once	NA	TRBJ1-2	TGTGCCAGCAGTGTACGCGGGCCCACTATTTCGGGCTACACCTTC	CASSVRGPTISGYTF
TRBV29-1	NA	NA	TRBJ2-1	TGCAGCGTTGAAGATCTCGGGGTCGGATTCTACAATGAGCAGTTCTTC	CSVEDLGVGFYNEQFF
TRBV4-1	NA	TRBD2	TRBJ2-3	TGCGCCAGCAGCCATCCCACCGGGGGGACAGATACGCAGTATTTT	CASSHPTGGTDTQYF
TRBV5-1	NA	TRBD1	TRBJ1-2	TGCGCCAGCAGCTTGGGGGGGGACAGTGGCTACACCTTC	CASSLGGDSGYTF
TRBV13	few	TRBD2	TRBJ2-1	TGTGCCAGCAGCGAAGAGGGCCTAGCGGGGTTCAAGCAGTTCTTC	CASSEEGLAGFKQFF
TRBV9	few	NA	TRBJ1-1	TGTGCCAGCAGCGTACAGGGTAACACTGAAGCTTTCTTT	CASSVQGNTEAFF
TRBV19	NA	TRBD1	TRBJ1-5	TGTGCCAGTAGTACAAGAACAGGGGGCAGCAATCAGCCCCAGCATTTT	CASSTRTGGSNQPQHF
TRBV7-6	NA	NA	TRBJ2-3	TGTGCCAGCAGCCCGGGACACCGCACAGATACGCAGTATTTT	CASSPGHRTDTQYF
TRBV25-1	NA	NA	TRBJ2-7	TGTGCCAGCAGTGATCCGGGACAATCCGAGCAGTACTTC	CASSDPGQSEQYF
TRBV5-4	NA	NA	TRBJ2-2	TGTGCCAGCAGAAAACAGGGGAACACCGGGGAGCTGTTTTTT	CASRKQGNTGELFF
TRBV18	NA	NA	TRBJ2-5	TGTGCCAGCTCACCTCCACAAGGGGTGGAGACCCAGTACTTC	CASSPPQGVETQYF
TRBV5-1	NA	TRBD2	TRBJ2-1	TGCGCCAGCAGCTTGGAAAGCGGGGTTTACAATGAGCAGTTCTTC	CASSLESGVYNEQFF
TRBV19	NA	TRBD1	TRBJ2-3	TGTGCCAGTAGTCCGGCCGGGACAGGACTAGATACGCAGTATTTT	CASSPAGTGLDTQYF
TRBV13	NA	TRBD1	TRBJ2-1	TGTGCCAGCAGCCACCATCGGGCACAGGGGTTATTCAATGAGCAGTTCTTC	CASSHHRAQGLFNEQFF